Following are 17 T cell receptor beta chains from one sample sequenced in a study of response to subunit inactivated influenza vaccine. One entry per CDR3 protein, called by TCRdb with MiXCR from the RT-PCR reads. Seen here are fewer than 350,000 distinct CDR3 sequences, roughly a fifth observed once, and the top ten hold roughly 10%. The sample was PBMCs from blood, taken less than 22 months after vaccination. These receptors were collected from a man aged 50-75 years who received an inactivated influenza vaccine.

This clonotype was seen ten or more times. V usage is TRBV4-1 and J usage is TRBJ1-1; 7 bases are shared with TRBD1. Losses at the gene ends were 1 base for V and 0 bases for J; bases not matched to a gene: 2. Germline V CDR1 and CDR2: MGHRA, YSYEKL. The CDR3 loop spans 15 amino acids. CDR3 nucleotide sequence: TGCGCCAGCAGCCAAGGGGGACAGATGAACACTGAAGCTTTCTTT. It encodes CASSQGGQMNTEAFF.

This sequence joins TRBV7-9 and TRBJ1-1; 8 bases align to TRBD1. The CDR3 loop spans 15 amino acids. CDR1 is SEHNR, CDR2 FQNEAQ, per germline (reference sequence). V was pared by 7 bases and J by 5 bases, with 12 bases of the junction left unmatched. In DNA form, the CDR3 reads TGTGCCAGCATCAAACCGGGACAGGAGGGAACTGAAGCTTTCTTT. Residues: CASIKPGQEGTEAFF.

This clonotype appeared a few times. The rearrangement joins TRBV5-1 to TRBJ1-1; 7 bases are a match to TRBD1. Germline CDR1 and CDR2: SGHRS and YFSETQ. The CDR3 is 13 residues long. Losses at the gene ends were 4 bases for V and 5 bases for J; bases not matched to a gene: 5. The CDR3 region has the DNA TGCGCCAGCAGCGAACTGACAGGGACTGAAGCTTTCTTT. Translation: CASSELTGTEAFF.

This clonotype was observed a few times. This chain joins TRBV20-1 and TRBJ2-1; 8 positions match TRBD2. The CDR3 is made up of 15 amino acids. V trimming: 2 bases; J trimming: 1 base; junction bases outside the gene matches: 4. Germline V gene sequence: CDR1 DFQATT, CDR2 SNEGSKA (reference sequence). Here the CDR3 reads CSARPLAGSYNEQFF. CDR3 DNA sequence: TGCAGTGCTAGACCCCTAGCGGGTTCCTACAATGAGCAGTTCTTC.

V and J are TRBV5-1 and TRBJ2-7; 9 bases fit TRBD1. CDR1 is SGHRS and CDR2 is YFSETQ in the germline V gene. The CDR3 loop spans 16 amino acids. V dropped 0 bases and J dropped 1; count of bases not matched to a gene: 5. CDR3: CASSLAFGQGSYEQYF. In nucleotides, the CDR3 is TGCGCCAGCAGCTTGGCCTTCGGACAGGGGTCCTACGAGCAGTACTTC.

In its sample, this clonotype was seen a few times. The rearrangement uses TRBV20-1 and TRBJ2-1; 13 bases align to TRBD2. V lost 0 bases to trimming and J lost 3 bases; unmatched junction nucleotides: 8. CDR1 and CDR2 (germline): DFQATT, SNEGSKA (reference sequence). The CDR3 covers 18 residues. CDR3 DNA sequence: TGCAGTGCTAGAGATCTGCTACTAGCGGGAGGGATCTACAATGAGCAGTTCTTC. It translates to CSARDLLLAGGIYNEQFF.

The V gene is TRBV7-2, the J gene TRBJ2-1; possible D gene TRBD2, 5 bases. The CDR3 covers 13 residues. Trimming took 5 bases from V and 6 from J, leaving 11 bases between them. Looked up from germline, CDR1 is SGHTA and CDR2 is FQGNSA. The CDR3 DNA sequence: TGTGCCAGCAGCAGTAGAGGGCGCAATGAGCAGTTCTTC. Translating it yields CASSSRGRNEQFF.

The chain recombines TRBV13 with TRBJ2-7; 11 nucleotides match TRBD1. Germline CDR1 reads PRHDT; CDR2 reads FYEKMQ (reference sequence). The CDR3 totals 15 residues. The J segment lost 6 bases and the V segment lost 1 base, leaving 5 bases of the junction unmatched. DNA of the CDR3: TGTGCCAGCAGCTTAGTGGGACAGGGGGTTCGCGAGCAGTACTTC. This translates into CASSLVGQGVREQYF.

This clonotype was seen only a few times. The chain employs TRBV11-2 and TRBJ1-3; possibly TRBD1 for D (5 bases). This CDR3 region has 13 residues. V lost 2 bases, J lost 7 bases, and 9 bases lay in between. Germline lookup yields CDR1 SGHAT and CDR2 FQNNGV. The CDR3 loop is CASSLRGRNTIYF. In DNA form, the CDR3 reads TGTGCCAGCAGCTTAAGGGGACGGAACACCATATATTTT.

The gene calls are TRBV20-1 and TRBJ2-3; 9 bases line up with TRBD2. The CDR3 has 16 amino acids. The junction had 14 bases not matched to a gene; V was cut back by 6 bases and J by 4 bases. Germline lookup yields CDR1 DFQATT and CDR2 SNEGSKA (reference sequence). The CDR3 loop reads CSATTSGFLLADTQYF. CDR3 coding DNA: TGCAGTGCCACGACTAGCGGTTTCCTCCTCGCAGATACGCAGTATTTT.

V is TRBV5-1 and J is TRBJ1-2; 9 bases match TRBD1. J lost 8 bases, V lost 4 bases, and 6 bases had no gene match. Germline loops: CDR1 SGHRS, CDR2 YFSETQ. The CDR3 is 13 amino acids. CDR3 bases: TGCGCCAGCAGCGCGGACAGGGGTGAGGGCTACACCTTC. This translates into CASSADRGEGYTF.

V is TRBV4-3 and J is TRBJ2-7; 10 bases match TRBD2. The J segment lost 0 bases and the V segment lost 0 bases, leaving 8 bases of the junction unmatched. The CDR3 has 18 amino acids. The germline V gene has CDR1 LGHNA and CDR2 YSLEER. CDR3 nucleotides: TGCGCCAGCAGCCAAGATTTCCCGGAGCGGGAGGGCTCCTACGAGCAGTACTTC. Its protein product is CASSQDFPEREGSYEQYF.

This clonotype showed up just a few times. The gene calls are TRBV7-2 and TRBJ2-4; TRBD1 matches at 7 bases. This CDR3 is built from 14 residues. Germline assignment: CDR1 SGHTA and CDR2 FQGNSA. Trimming removed 3 bases from V and 7 bases from J; junction bases left unmatched: 6. The CDR3 region has the DNA TGTGCCAGCAGCTTGAACAGGGGTCAGAACATTCAGTACTTC. As protein: CASSLNRGQNIQYF.

The table lists this clonotype with many counts. The rearrangement uses TRBV4-2 and TRBJ2-5, with 9 bases that match TRBD2. This CDR3 region has 17 residues. V lost 1 base and J lost 4; bases outside the gene matches: 10. In germline, CDR1 is LGHNA, CDR2 YNFKEQ. CDR3 protein: CASSQVVAGEPGETQYF. For the CDR3, the DNA is TGTGCCAGCAGCCAAGTGGTAGCGGGAGAGCCCGGAGAGACCCAGTACTTC.

The V gene is TRBV7-2, the J gene TRBJ2-1; 8 bases align to TRBD1. The germline gives CDR1 SGHTA, CDR2 FQGNSA. Germline trimming cut 7 bases from V and 7 bases from J; bases unmatched to any gene: 9. The CDR3 loop spans 14 amino acids. The CDR3 sequence is CASTPAGGWNEQFF. CDR3 in DNA: TGTGCCAGCACCCCCGCAGGGGGCTGGAATGAGCAGTTCTTC.

The chain carries TRBV20-1 and TRBJ2-2; 11 bases are shared with TRBD2. Germline V lookup: CDR1 DFQATT, CDR2 SNEGSKA (reference sequence). The CDR3 totals 16 residues. Losses at the gene ends were 3 bases for V and 2 bases for J; bases not matched to a gene: 5. CDR3 sequence: CSARAGLAGNTGELFF. In DNA, the CDR3 is TGCAGTGCTAGGGCCGGACTAGCGGGTAACACCGGGGAGCTGTTTTTT.

The chain carries TRBV4-2 and TRBJ2-7; no clear D. The V gene lost 4 bases and the J gene lost 5 bases, with 9 bases spanning the gap. Germline V gene sequence: CDR1 LGHNA, CDR2 YNFKEQ. This CDR3 contains 12 residues. This CDR3 reads CASSRQNHEQYF. The CDR3 bases are TGTGCCAGCAGCCGTCAAAACCACGAGCAGTACTTC.